This TCR beta chain was recovered during a study of cytomegalovirus exposure and HLA in healthy donors (dated by TCRdb to the late 2010s). As for the study more broadly: A later analysis indicated that the 130 or so validation repertoires were generated on the platform also employed for the 700 or so repertoires of the first cohort. Besides the first cohort of roughly 700 subjects, a separate validation cohort made up of roughly 120 different subjects was used. The study combined high-throughput TCR immunosequencing, statistical association of individual TCRs with disease status, and machine learning to predict cytomegalovirus infection status. The study aimed to test whether cataloging public T cell receptors could reveal signatures of past pathogen exposure. Broader findings and caveats from the paper: In vitro tests confirmed that a few of the cytomegalovirus-associated TCR beta chains recognize cytomegalovirus antigens. A later analysis had no HLA typing for the validation cohort, so co-occurrence there was scored across all 130 or so repertoires. Cytomegalovirus status was reported to be diagnosed by the classifier with high specificity and sensitivity in both the original and validation cohorts. While some public TCRs were present in many individuals, most TCR sequences turned up only very rarely across donors. The study listed 170 or so TCR beta chains as associated with cytomegalovirus. The authors suggested that the approach could potentially be generalized to other disease states and immunological phenotypes. Of the cluster scores, about 94% were above 0 in a later analysis, which found that TCRs clustered in the first cohort also tended to co-occur in the 120 validation repertoires.

To prepare the library, the immunoSEQ multiplex PCR assay was applied. On the authors' methods: A statistical classification framework was built for diagnosing cytomegalovirus status from the catalog of TCR beta chain sequences. Drawn from immuneACCESS, this table holds only the in-frame rearrangements with V and J called that TCRdb kept. Clones are partly lost; checked studies trace under half to an unresolved V gene and leave the rest unexplained. V, J and clone size were drawn from that table, and D and trimming were deduced from the DNA. In all, the sample holds over 200,000 clones, and around 86% of those were seen once. The ten largest clones capture approximately 2% of the sample. Donors formed part of the validation cohort, which comprised over a hundred subjects and was distinct from the first cohort of some 700 subjects. To note about this clone: The target of this receptor is not known. Per-base quality was not reported, and no clone a single base away is much larger than it.

Clipping removes 5 bases from V and 6 bases from J, with 11 as the unmatched junction base count. Counted from cysteine to phenylalanine, this CDR3 has 15 amino acids. Solely the CDR3 DNA is kept, with 45 bases framed from the first base. The germline V gene encodes CDR1 SGHTA and CDR2 FQGNSA. The sequencing input was PBMCs. Here the chain combines TRBV7-2 and TRBJ2-7; 9 of the junction bases match TRBD1. The clonotype originates from a young woman in good health and CMV-seropositive. The nucleotides are TGTGCCAGCAGCCGAACCGGGACAGGGAGGTCCGAGCAGTACTTC. Translated, it gives CASSRTGTGRSEQYF.